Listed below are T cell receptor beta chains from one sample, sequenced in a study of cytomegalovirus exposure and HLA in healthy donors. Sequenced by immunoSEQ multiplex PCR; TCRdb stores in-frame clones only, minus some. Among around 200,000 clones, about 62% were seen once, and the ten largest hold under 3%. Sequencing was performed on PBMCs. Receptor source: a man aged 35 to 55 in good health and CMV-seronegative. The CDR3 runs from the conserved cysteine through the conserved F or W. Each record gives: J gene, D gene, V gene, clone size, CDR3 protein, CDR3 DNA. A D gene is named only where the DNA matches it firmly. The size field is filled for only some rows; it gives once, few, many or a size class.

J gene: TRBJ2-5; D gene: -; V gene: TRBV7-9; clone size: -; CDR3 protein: CASSPFRETQYF; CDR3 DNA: TGTGCCAGCAGCCCCTTTAGAGAGACCCAGTACTTC
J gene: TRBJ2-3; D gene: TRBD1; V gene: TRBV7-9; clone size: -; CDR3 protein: CASSWGTGGTDTQYF; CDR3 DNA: TGTGCCAGCAGTTGGGGGACAGGGGGGACAGATACGCAGTATTTT
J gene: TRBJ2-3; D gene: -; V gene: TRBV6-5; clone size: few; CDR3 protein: CASKRSSVSTDTQYF; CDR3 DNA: TGTGCCAGCAAACGCTCGAGCGTCAGCACAGATACGCAGTATTTT
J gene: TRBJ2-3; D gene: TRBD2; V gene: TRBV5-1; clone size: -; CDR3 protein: CASRHPGTSGGRYTDTQYF; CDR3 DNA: TGCGCCAGCAGACATCCCGGGACTAGCGGGGGGCGATACACAGATACGCAGTATTTT
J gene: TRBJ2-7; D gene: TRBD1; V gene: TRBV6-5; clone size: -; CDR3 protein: CASKPRGPNYEQYF; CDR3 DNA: TGTGCCAGCAAACCCAGGGGGCCGAACTACGAGCAGTACTTC
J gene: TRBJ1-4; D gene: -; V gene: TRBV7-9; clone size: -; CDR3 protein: CASSFVEGGEKLFF; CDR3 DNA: TGTGCCAGCAGCTTCGTGGAGGGTGGCGAAAAACTGTTTTTT
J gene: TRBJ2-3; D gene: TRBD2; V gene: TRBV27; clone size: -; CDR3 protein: CASSSIWLAEGTDTQYF; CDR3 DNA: TGTGCCAGCAGTTCCATCTGGCTAGCGGAAGGCACAGATACGCAGTATTTT
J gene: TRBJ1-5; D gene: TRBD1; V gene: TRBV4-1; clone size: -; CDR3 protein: CASSQEGQGAQPQHF; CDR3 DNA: TGCGCCAGCAGCCAAGAGGGACAGGGGGCTCAGCCCCAGCATTTT
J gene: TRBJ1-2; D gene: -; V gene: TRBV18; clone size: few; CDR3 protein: CASSPQPPPGLTDGYTF; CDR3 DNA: TGTGCCAGCTCACCACAACCTCCGCCGGGTCTGACGGATGGCTACACCTTC
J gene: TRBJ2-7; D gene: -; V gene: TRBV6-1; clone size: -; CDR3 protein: CASSRGGEQYF; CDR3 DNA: TGTGCCAGCAGTAGGGGGGGCGAGCAGTACTTC
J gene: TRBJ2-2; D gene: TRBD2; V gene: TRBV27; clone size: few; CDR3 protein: CASSSTGTSGSFTGELFF; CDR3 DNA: TGTGCCAGCAGTTCAACCGGGACTAGCGGGAGTTTTACCGGGGAGCTGTTTTTT
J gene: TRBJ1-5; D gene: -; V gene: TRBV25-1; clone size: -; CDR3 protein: CASSPSWGGQPQHF; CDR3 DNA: TGTGCCAGCAGTCCGTCCTGGGGAGGTCAGCCCCAGCATTTT
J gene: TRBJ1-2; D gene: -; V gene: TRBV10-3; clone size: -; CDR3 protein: CAISVGTHGYTF; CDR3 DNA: TGTGCCATCAGTGTAGGGACTCATGGCTACACCTTC
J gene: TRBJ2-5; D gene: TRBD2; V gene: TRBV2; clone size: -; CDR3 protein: CASRVASGKETQYF; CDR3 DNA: TGTGCCAGCAGGGTGGCTAGCGGGAAAGAGACCCAGTACTTC
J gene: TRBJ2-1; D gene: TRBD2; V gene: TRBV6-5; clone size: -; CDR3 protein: CASRRGALADNEQFF; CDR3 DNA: TGTGCCAGCAGGCGGGGGGCCTTAGCCGACAATGAGCAGTTCTTC
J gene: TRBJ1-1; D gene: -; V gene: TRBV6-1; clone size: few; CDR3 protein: CASSARGAGETEAFF; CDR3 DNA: TGTGCCAGCAGTGCTCGGGGGGCTGGGGAGACTGAAGCTTTCTTT
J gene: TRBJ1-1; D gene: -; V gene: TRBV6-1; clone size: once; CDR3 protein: CASVPPGHPEAFF; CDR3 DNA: TGTGCCAGCGTACCCCCGGGACATCCTGAAGCTTTCTTT
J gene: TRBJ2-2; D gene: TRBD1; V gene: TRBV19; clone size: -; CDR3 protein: CASSYRGKNTGELFF; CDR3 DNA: TGTGCCAGTAGCTACAGGGGGAAGAACACCGGGGAGCTGTTTTTT
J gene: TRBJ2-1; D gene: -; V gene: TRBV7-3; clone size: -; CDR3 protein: CASSLNGGASYNEQFF; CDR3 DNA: TGTGCCAGCAGCTTAAACGGGGGAGCATCCTACAATGAGCAGTTCTTC
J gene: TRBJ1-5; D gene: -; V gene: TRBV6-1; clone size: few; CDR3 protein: CASGGASNQPQHF; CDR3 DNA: TGTGCCAGCGGGGGGGCTAGCAATCAGCCCCAGCATTTT
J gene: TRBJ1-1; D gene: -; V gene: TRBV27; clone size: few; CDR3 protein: CASRLKTLTEAFF; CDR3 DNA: TGTGCCAGCCGATTAAAGACTCTCACTGAAGCTTTCTTT
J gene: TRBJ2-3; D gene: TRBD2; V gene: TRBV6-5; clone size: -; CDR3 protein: CASRPPALGLATQYF; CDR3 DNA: TGTGCCAGCAGACCACCTGCCCTGGGACTAGCTACGCAGTATTTT
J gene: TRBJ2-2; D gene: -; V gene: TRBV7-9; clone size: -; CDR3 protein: CASSLGVSLDIYTGELFF; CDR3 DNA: TGTGCCAGCAGCTTAGGGGTTAGCCTGGACATCTACACCGGGGAGCTGTTTTTT
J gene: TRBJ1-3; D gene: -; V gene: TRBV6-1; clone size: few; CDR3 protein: CASQRQVSGNTIYF; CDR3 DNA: TGTGCCAGCCAGAGACAGGTCTCTGGAAACACCATATATTTT
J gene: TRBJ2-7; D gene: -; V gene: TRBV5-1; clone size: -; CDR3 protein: CASSLVGHSRYEQYF; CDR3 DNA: TGCGCCAGCAGCTTGGTCGGTCATTCCCGCTACGAGCAGTACTTC
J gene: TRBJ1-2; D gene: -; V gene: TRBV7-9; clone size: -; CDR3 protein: CASTEGGRGYTF; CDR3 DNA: TGTGCCAGCACCGAAGGGGGTCGCGGCTACACCTTC
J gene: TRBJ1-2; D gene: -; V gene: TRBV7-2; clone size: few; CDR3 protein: CASSVTGFQNYGYTF; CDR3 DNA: TGTGCCAGCAGCGTGACCGGGTTTCAGAACTATGGCTACACCTTC
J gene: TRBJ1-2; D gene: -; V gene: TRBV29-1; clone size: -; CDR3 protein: CSVKGGVTGGYTF; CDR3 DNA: TGCAGCGTCAAAGGCGGGGTGACGGGTGGCTACACCTTC
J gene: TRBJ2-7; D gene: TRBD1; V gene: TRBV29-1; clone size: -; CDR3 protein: CSFRDRGNEQYF; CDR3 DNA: TGCAGCTTCCGGGACAGGGGGAACGAGCAGTACTTC
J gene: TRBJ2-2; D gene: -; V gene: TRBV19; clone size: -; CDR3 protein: CASTPSVVTGELFF; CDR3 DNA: TGTGCCAGTACCCCATCGGTGGTTACCGGGGAGCTGTTTTTT
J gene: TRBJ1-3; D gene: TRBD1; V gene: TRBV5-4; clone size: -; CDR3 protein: CASSLDRGFGNTIYF; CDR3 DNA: TGTGCCAGCAGCTTGGACAGGGGGTTTGGAAACACCATATATTTT
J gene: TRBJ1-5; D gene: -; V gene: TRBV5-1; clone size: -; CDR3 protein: CASSMSPVSNQPQHF; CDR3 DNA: TGCGCCAGCAGCATGAGCCCCGTTAGCAATCAGCCCCAGCATTTT
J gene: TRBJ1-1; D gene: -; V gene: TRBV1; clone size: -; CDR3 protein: CTSSHLDNPEAFF; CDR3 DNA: TGCACCAGCAGCCACCTTGACAATCCTGAAGCTTTCTTT
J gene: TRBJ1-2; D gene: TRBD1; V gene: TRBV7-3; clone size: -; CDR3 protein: CASSSPGTVGYTF; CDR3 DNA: TGTGCCAGCAGCTCCCCCGGGACAGTTGGCTACACCTTC
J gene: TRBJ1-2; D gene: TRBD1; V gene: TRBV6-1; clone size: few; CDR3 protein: CASSEQGANYGYTF; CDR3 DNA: TGTGCCAGTTCGGAGCAGGGGGCAAACTATGGCTACACCTTC